This T cell receptor beta chain originates from a study of blood T cell repertoires in COVID-19. On the study more broadly: From T cells, B-cell-depleted T cells, or PBMCs came the material, which was cDNA or gDNA.

This CDR3 region has 17 residues. CDR1 and CDR2 from the germline V gene are SGHAT and FQNNGV. V dropped 1 base and J dropped 5; count of bases not matched to a gene: 13. In the original processing: Amplification from reference gene primers served as the basis for estimated nucleated cell counts. Sequencing used immunoSEQ multiplex PCR; TCRdb keeps in-frame clones, though not all of them. That table is the source of V, J and clone size, and D and trimming were worked out from the DNA. The profile shows a few hundred thousand clones, roughly 89% of them singletons. The origin of this receptor is a woman in her forties who had recovered from COVID-19. Material for sequencing was PBMCs or T cells enriched from blood (not recorded which). The rearrangement uses TRBV11-2 and TRBJ2-5; 7 nucleotides agree with TRBD2. CDR3: CASSLAPRAGMGETQYF. CDR3 in DNA: TGTGCCAGCAGCTTAGCCCCCCGAGCGGGGATGGGGGAGACCCAGTACTTC.